The clone carrying this TCR beta chain was recorded many times. Its matching antigen is unknown. These data come from a study of T cell repertoires in cytomegalovirus infection. Study-level results: The ex vivo response showed dominance by HLA-C-restricted CMV-specific TCR beta clonotypes.

Germline CDR1 is SGHTA and CDR2 is FQGNSA. With 3 bases removed from V and 7 bases from J, the gap between germline ends came to 12 bases. The CDR3 sequence is 13 residues long. TCRdb processed the reads anew with MiXCR; each CDR3 protein has one entry. The repertoire has roughly 320,000 distinct CDR3 sequences, approximately 8.9% of them found once; the top ten carry approximately 2.3%. V gene TRBV7-2 combines with J gene TRBJ1-1, with D maybe TRBD1 (6 bases). This clonotype was obtained from a human donor in good health (CMV status not recorded). Some clones in this sample may be carry-over from other donors' samples. Sequencing was carried out using PBMCs. CDR3 in amino acids: CASSFLQGDEAFF. CDR3 nucleotides: TGTGCCAGCAGCTTTTTACAGGGAGATGAAGCTTTCTTT.